The rows below give T cell receptor beta chains drawn from one sample of a study of T-cell memory formation after mild COVID-19. TCRdb re-derived calls from the 5' RACE reads in MiXCR, one entry per CDR3 protein. Among about 390,000 distinct CDR3 sequences, roughly 15% were seen once, and the ten largest hold about a fifth. Sample: PBMCs or a T cell subset sorted from them (not recorded which). These receptors came from a man in his late teens or twenties who had mild COVID-19 (a few samples of this study predate the infection). Cell type and time point are not known. Both conserved end residues are trimmed from each CDR3. Fields, in order: CDR3 protein, V gene, J gene.

CDR3 protein: ASSLSIGGFGYT
V gene: TRBV12-3/TRBV12-4
J gene: TRBJ1-2

CDR3 protein: ASSLRGPSYEQY
V gene: TRBV27
J gene: TRBJ2-7

CDR3 protein: ASSRRTSGANVLT
V gene: TRBV6-2/TRBV6-3
J gene: TRBJ2-6

CDR3 protein: ASSFPGPNTEAF
V gene: TRBV7-6
J gene: TRBJ1-1

CDR3 protein: ASSAGTAREQF
V gene: TRBV2
J gene: TRBJ2-1

CDR3 protein: ASSFGSGGPSSYEQY
V gene: TRBV5-4
J gene: TRBJ2-7

CDR3 protein: ASSPGQWQETQY
V gene: TRBV5-1
J gene: TRBJ2-5

CDR3 protein: ASSKGLSNQPQH
V gene: TRBV11-2
J gene: TRBJ1-5

CDR3 protein: ASSSRDRATGELF
V gene: TRBV5-1
J gene: TRBJ2-2

CDR3 protein: ASSSGQGKALEQY
V gene: TRBV7-8
J gene: TRBJ2-7

CDR3 protein: ASSASGGNQETQY
V gene: TRBV9
J gene: TRBJ2-5

CDR3 protein: ASSPIGWTEAF
V gene: TRBV9
J gene: TRBJ1-1

CDR3 protein: ASSVGRSYEQY
V gene: TRBV5-6
J gene: TRBJ2-7

CDR3 protein: ASRLGVAQY
V gene: TRBV25-1
J gene: TRBJ2-3

CDR3 protein: ASSPTLTTGDEQF
V gene: TRBV12-3/TRBV12-4
J gene: TRBJ2-1

CDR3 protein: ASTSPANTGELF
V gene: TRBV7-6
J gene: TRBJ2-2

CDR3 protein: ASRDSGTHGTQY
V gene: TRBV2
J gene: TRBJ2-3

CDR3 protein: ASTSGLAGRQETQY
V gene: TRBV7-2
J gene: TRBJ2-5